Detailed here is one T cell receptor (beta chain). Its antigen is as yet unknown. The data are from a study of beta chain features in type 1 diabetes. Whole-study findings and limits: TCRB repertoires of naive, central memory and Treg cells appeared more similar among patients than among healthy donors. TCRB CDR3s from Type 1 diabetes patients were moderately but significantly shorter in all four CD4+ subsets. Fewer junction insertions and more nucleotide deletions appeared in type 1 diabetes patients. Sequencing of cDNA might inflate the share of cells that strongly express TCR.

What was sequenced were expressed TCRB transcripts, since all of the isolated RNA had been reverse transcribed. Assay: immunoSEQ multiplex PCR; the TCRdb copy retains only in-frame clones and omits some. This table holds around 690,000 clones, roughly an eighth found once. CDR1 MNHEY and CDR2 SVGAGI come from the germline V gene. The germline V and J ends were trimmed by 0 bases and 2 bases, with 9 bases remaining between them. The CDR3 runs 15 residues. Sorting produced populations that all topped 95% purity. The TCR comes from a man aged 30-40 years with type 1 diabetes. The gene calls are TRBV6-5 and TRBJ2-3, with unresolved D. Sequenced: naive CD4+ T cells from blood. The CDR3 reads CASSYSGSNTDTQYF. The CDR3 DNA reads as TGTGCCAGCAGTTACTCGGGCAGTAACACAGATACGCAGTATTTT.